Listed here are 25 T cell receptor beta chains from one sample, sequenced in a study of T cell clonality in common variable immunodeficiency. TCRdb's copy holds only in-frame clones and misses some; the assay was immunoSEQ multiplex PCR. Reported are 55,000 or so clones, none seen only once; the ten largest carry roughly 0.84%. Specimen: peripheral blood mononuclear cells. The receptors originated from a person aged 18 to 75 in good health.

The sample holds a few counts of this clone. The sequenced fragment ends 3 residues before the CDR3 boundary, so the rest is inferred from the germline J gene. V and J are TRBV11-2 and TRBJ2-5; D not certain. Between the trimmed V and J ends, which lost 5 bases and 4 bases, there was a span of 8 bases. This CDR3 region has 12 residues. Germline assignment: CDR1 SGHAT and CDR2 FQNNGV. The CDR3 here is CASSHPGETQYF. The covered CDR3 bases are TGTGCCAGCAGCCACCCCGGAGAGACC.

This clone was observed many times. The CDR3 end falls 3 residues outside the read, so it is completed with the germline J gene. The chain uses TRBV7-8 and TRBJ2-5; 11 nucleotides agree with TRBD2. With V trimmed by 5 bases and J by 4 bases, 9 bases remained unmatched. CDR1 and CDR2 from the germline V gene are SGHVS and FQNEAQ. CDR3 length: 16 amino acids. The CDR3 protein is CASSLLAGGQRETQYF. CDR3 bases read: TGTGCCAGCAGCCTATTAGCGGGGGGGCAACGAGAGACC.

This clone was seen repeatedly, ten times or more. Read coverage stops 3 residues before the CDR3 terminus; the germline J gene supplies the remainder. The chain has TRBV20-1 and TRBJ2-2, with D possibly TRBD1 on 5 matching bases. The V and J ends lost 0 bases and 6 bases respectively, with 5 bases between them. Germline V lookup: CDR1 DFQATT, CDR2 SNEGSKA (reference sequence). The CDR3 covers 12 residues. The CDR3 loop is CSARDRAGELFF. The CDR3 bases that were read are TGCAGTGCTAGAGACAGGGCCGGGGAG.

This clone has more than one count but fewer than ten. One base separates it from a far larger clone, so it is likely a read error. Read coverage stops 3 residues before the CDR3 terminus; the germline J gene supplies the remainder. The chain couples TRBV6-2 or TRBV6-3 to TRBJ2-7, with TRBD1 identical over 11 bases. Per the germline V gene, CDR1 is MNHEY and CDR2 is SVGEGT. This CDR3 is 15 amino acids long. This chain's CDR3 is CVSSYSGTGGYEQYF. The part of the CDR3 DNA that was read is TGTGTCAGCAGTTACTCAGGGACAGGGGGCTACGAG.

The CDR3 region is CASSPGGPLQETQYF. The CDR3 bases that were read are TGCGCCAGCAGCCCGGGCGGGCCTCTCCAAGAGACC. The chain uses TRBV5-1 and TRBJ2-5; TRBD2 might be the D (5 bases). Read sequence stops 3 residues before the CDR3 end, and the germline J gene provides the missing end. In germline, CDR1 is SGHRS, CDR2 YFSETQ. The CDR3 is 15 residues long. Trimming took 4 bases from V and 1 from J, leaving 14 bases between them. Supplemented by reference TRBV5-1 and TRBJ2-5, the full variable domain reads KAGVTQTPRYLIKTRGQQVTLSCSPISGHRSVSWYQQTPGQGLQFLFEYFSETQRNKGNFPGRFSGRQFSNSRSEMNVSTLELGDSALYLCASSPGGPLQETQYFGPGTRLLVL.

Ten or more counts support this clone. The read stops 3 residues short of the end of the CDR3; the missing end is completed from the germline J gene. The chain recombines TRBV6-2 or TRBV6-3 with TRBJ2-5, with 7 bases identical to TRBD2. Trimming took 0 bases from V and 5 from J; bases not matched to a gene: 3. Per the germline V gene, CDR1 is MNHEY and CDR2 is SVGEGT. This CDR3 region has 14 residues. This chain's CDR3 is CASSYSTSEETQYF. The part of the CDR3 DNA that was read is TGTGCCAGCAGTTACTCTACTAGCGAGGAGACC.

This clone was seen many times. Read sequence stops 3 residues before the CDR3 end, and the germline J gene provides the missing end. This chain uses TRBV5-4 with TRBJ1-2, with 8 nucleotides matching TRBD1. This CDR3 is built from 15 residues. CDR1 and CDR2 (germline): SGHNT, YYREEE (reference sequence). The covered CDR3 bases are TGTGCCAGCAGCTTGGACCTGACAGGGGCAGAAGGC. It specifies CASSLDLTGAEG. The entire CDR3 sequence reads CASSLDLTGAEGYTF.

Ten or more counts support this clone. The read terminates 3 residues before the CDR3 end, so the remaining end is supplied by the germline J gene. The V and J genes are TRBV7-7 and TRBJ2-2; the D is unclear. CDR1 is SSHAT and CDR2 is FNYEAQ in the germline V gene (reference sequence). CDR3 size: 13 residues. V was clipped by 5 bases and J by 7 bases, with 11 bases between them. The CDR3 region is CASSPHGGGELFF. The sequenced part of the CDR3 DNA is TGTGCCAGCAGCCCTCACGGTGGCGGGGAG.

This clone was detected many times. The DNA ends 3 residues before the CDR3 does, and the rest of the CDR3 is filled in from the germline J gene. The chain uses TRBV5-1 and TRBJ1-1, with D perhaps TRBD1 (6 bases). V was trimmed by 5 bases and J by 3 bases, leaving 11 bases between them. The CDR3 spans 13 residues. Germline V gene sequence: CDR1 SGHRS, CDR2 YFSETQ. CDR3 DNA (partial): TGCGCCAGCAGTCTGGACAGAGACACTGAA. Translated, it gives CASSLDRDTE. Given in full, the CDR3 is CASSLDRDTEAFF.

This clone has a count of ten or more. The read ends 3 residues shy of where the CDR3 ends; the end is completed using the germline J gene. This sequence joins TRBV12-3 or TRBV12-4 and TRBJ2-5; the D gene is possibly TRBD2 (7 bases). The CDR3 has 15 amino acids. With 9 bases removed from V and 4 bases from J, the gap between germline ends came to 21 bases. CDR3 in amino acids: CASSRGGGAVETQYF. The sequenced CDR3 bases are TGTGCCAGTTCCCGGGGCGGGGGCGCGGTAGAGACC.

In its sample, this clone was seen many times. The read comes to an end 3 residues before the CDR3 does, leaving the germline J gene to fill in the end. This rearrangement joins TRBV6-2 or TRBV6-3 to TRBJ1-5; no definite D call. The CDR3 length is 15 residues. Germline V CDR1 and CDR2: MNHEY, SVGEGT. V was cut by 5 bases and J by 4 bases, with 15 bases left in between. This chain's CDR3 is CASSLTPLTNQPQHF. Incomplete CDR3 DNA: TGTGCCAGCAGTCTTACACCCTTGACTAATCAGCCC.

This clone was detected many times. The part of the CDR3 DNA that was read is TGTGCCAGCAGTTTAAAACAGGGGATAGGAAATGAG. It encodes CASSLKQGIGNE. The CDR3 in its entirety is CASSLKQGIGNEQFF. The rearrangement links TRBV28 to TRBJ2-1; 7 bases match TRBD1. The sequenced fragment ends 3 residues before the CDR3 boundary, so the rest is inferred from the germline J gene. Germline CDR1 is MDHEN and CDR2 is SYDVKM. The CDR3 consists of 15 residues. J was trimmed by 7 bases and V by 2 bases; bases with no gene match: 8.

The table lists this clone with many counts. The CDR3 end lies 3 residues beyond the end of the read and is filled in from the germline J gene. The chain links TRBV28 to TRBJ2-3; TRBD2 matches at 9 bases. There are 17 residues in the CDR3. After removal of 5 bases from V and 7 bases from J, the junction contained 16 bases not matched to a gene. Germline loops: CDR1 MDHEN, CDR2 SYDVKM. The sequenced CDR3 bases are TGTGCCAGCAGTCCACGGGGGTTGCGGGGGGGCCTCCATACG. It is translated as CASSPRGLRGGLHT. The entire CDR3 reads CASSPRGLRGGLHTQYF. The full variable domain, with the rest looked up from reference TRBV28 and TRBJ2-3, is DVKVTQSSRYLVKRTGEKVFLECVQDMDHENMFWYRQDPGLGLRLIYFSYDVKMKEKGDIPEGYSVSREKKERFSLILESASTNQTSMYLCASSPRGLRGGLHTQYFGPGTRLTVL.

This clone was counted at least ten times. The read halts 3 residues ahead of the CDR3 end, with the missing end drawn from the germline J gene. This chain links TRBV10-1 with TRBJ2-1, with 9 bases that match TRBD2. Germline CDR1 is WNHNN and CDR2 is SYGVQD (reference sequence). The V gene end was trimmed by 2 bases and the J gene end by 6 bases; junction bases not matched to a gene: 5. The CDR3 extends over 15 amino acids. This CDR3 is CASSEAGGSRNEQFF. CDR3 DNA, as far as it was read: TGCGCCAGCAGTGAGGCGGGAGGGTCGCGCAATGAG.

This clone has a count of ten or more. Sequencing ends 3 residues short of the CDR3 end; the germline J gene provides the rest. The chain recombines TRBV10-1 with TRBJ2-5, with 8 bases lining up with TRBD1. The CDR3 is made up of 15 amino acids. V gave up 5 bases and J gave up 5 bases; unmatched junction bases: 10. Germline CDR1 is WNHNN and CDR2 is SYGVQD (reference sequence). The CDR3 loop is CASSTDRVGRETQYF. Partial CDR3 DNA: TGCGCCAGCAGTACGGACAGGGTGGGGAGGGAGACC.

This clone was observed at least ten times. The sequence runs out 3 residues before the end of the CDR3; the remainder is reconstructed from the germline J gene. The chain links TRBV7-9 to TRBJ1-6; no definite D call. CDR3 length: 15 amino acids. CDR1 is SEHNR, CDR2 FQNEAQ, per germline (reference sequence). Trimming removed 1 base at V and 0 bases at J, with 4 bases between. Here the CDR3 reads CASSLEASYNSPLHF. The sequenced part of the CDR3 DNA is TGTGCCAGCAGCTTAGAGGCCTCCTATAATTCACCC.

This clone occurred many times. Read sequence stops 3 residues before the CDR3 end, and the germline J gene provides the missing end. This chain connects TRBV5-1 to TRBJ2-7; 7 nucleotides align to TRBD1. The CDR3 loop spans 15 amino acids. The ends lost 4 bases at V and 0 bases at J; junction bases unmatched: 7. CDR1 is SGHRS and CDR2 is YFSETQ in the germline V gene. The CDR3 DNA, read in part, is TGCGCCAGCAGCCCCGGGACAGCCTTCTCCTACGAG. Translation gives CASSPGTAFSYE. The whole CDR3 is CASSPGTAFSYEQYF.

This clone came up many times. The CDR3 extends 3 residues past the end of the read, so its final part is completed from the germline J gene. The genes are TRBV5-1 and TRBJ1-4; 7 bases line up with TRBD1. CDR1 is SGHRS, CDR2 YFSETQ, per germline. V gave up 0 bases and J gave up 4 bases; unmatched junction bases: 3. CDR3 length equals 15 residues. The CDR3 DNA, read in part, is TGCGCCAGCAGCTTGGCGGGACAGAATAATGAAAAA. Protein: CASSLAGQNNEK. The whole CDR3 protein is CASSLAGQNNEKLFF.

This clone occurred many times. The CDR3 extends 3 residues past the end of the read, so its final part is completed from the germline J gene. J is TRBJ2-1 and V is TRBV5-4, with 8 bases fitting TRBD1. The V segment lost 2 bases and the J segment 5 bases; nucleotides outside the gene matches: 6. The length of the CDR3 is 15 residues. Germline V gene sequence: CDR1 SGHNT, CDR2 YYREEE (reference sequence). The CDR3 sequence is CASSLGGQANNEQFF. Incomplete CDR3 DNA: TGTGCCAGCAGCTTAGGGGGACAGGCTAACAATGAG.

This clone was seen repeatedly, ten times or more. The CDR3 is cut off 3 residues early in the read; its end comes from the germline J gene. The chain links TRBV28 to TRBJ2-3; 7 bases are a match to TRBD2. Unmatched junction bases numbered 5, after V lost 6 bases and J lost 2 bases. There are 14 residues in the CDR3. Germline values: CDR1 MDHEN, CDR2 SYDVKM. Partial CDR3 DNA: TGTGCCAGCAGAGGAGCGGGATCCACAGATACG. Residues: CASRGAGSTDT. The full CDR3 protein reads CASRGAGSTDTQYF.

This clone was detected ten times or more. The read ends 3 residues early relative to the CDR3; the germline J gene fills the gap. The genes are TRBV6-2 or TRBV6-3 and TRBJ2-1; 12 nucleotides align to TRBD2. Germline loops: CDR1 MNHEY, CDR2 SVGEGT. J was trimmed by 7 bases and V by 6 bases; bases with no gene match: 7. The length of the CDR3 is 15 residues. The CDR3 sequence is CASSRLAGAGNEQFF. The part of the CDR3 DNA that was read is TGTGCCAGCAGCCGACTAGCGGGGGCAGGGAATGAG.

This clone was recorded many times. The read gets to within 3 residues of the CDR3 end, and the germline J gene fills in the rest. This chain connects TRBV6-4 to TRBJ1-2; D not certain. This CDR3 spans 13 amino acids. V shed 3 bases and J shed 4 bases, with 9 bases lying between them. Germline V CDR1 and CDR2: MRHNA, SNTAGT. The part of the CDR3 DNA that was read is TGTGCCAGCAGTGAGTGGGCCGGCTATGGC. It is translated as CASSEWAGYG. The complete CDR3 reads CASSEWAGYGYTF.

This clone was seen a handful of times. The read stops 3 residues short of the end of the CDR3; the missing end is completed from the germline J gene. The chain couples TRBV5-1 to TRBJ2-3; TRBD1 matches 7 bases. The germline V gene has CDR1 SGHRS and CDR2 YFSETQ. This CDR3 has 15 residues. The CDR3 spells CASSLGDSRNQPQYF. Incomplete CDR3 DNA: TGCGCCAGCAGCTTGGGGGACAGCAGGAATCAGCCG. Variable domain in full (rest from reference TRBV5-1 and TRBJ2-3): KAGVTQTPRYLIKTRGQQVTLSCSPISGHRSVSWYQQTPGQGLQFLFEYFSETQRNKGNFPGRFSGRQFSNSRSEMNVSTLELGDSALYLCASSLGDSRNQPQYFGPGTRLTVL.

This clone was seen repeatedly, ten times or more. Read sequence stops 3 residues before the CDR3 end, and the germline J gene provides the missing end. The chain recombines TRBV6-4 with TRBJ2-2; tentatively, D is TRBD2 (6 bases). From germline, CDR1 is MRHNA and CDR2 SNTAGT. The CDR3 loop spans 14 amino acids. Trimming stripped 5 bases from V and 4 bases from J, with 11 bases between. The CDR3: CASSRLVGTGELFF. The covered CDR3 bases are TGTGCCAGCAGTCGACTAGTAGGCACCGGGGAG.

In this sample, this clone turned up many times. The chain's CDR3 is CAIRQGLHNEQFF. The CDR3 DNA, read in part, is TGTGCCATCAGGCAGGGACTCCACAATGAG. This chain connects TRBV10-3 to TRBJ2-1; tentatively, D is TRBD2 (6 bases). The read ends 3 residues before the CDR3 terminus; that terminus is restored from the germline J gene. The V gene lost 6 bases and the J gene lost 5 bases, with 11 bases spanning the gap. This CDR3 spans 13 amino acids. Per the germline V gene, CDR1 is ENHRY and CDR2 is SYGVKD.